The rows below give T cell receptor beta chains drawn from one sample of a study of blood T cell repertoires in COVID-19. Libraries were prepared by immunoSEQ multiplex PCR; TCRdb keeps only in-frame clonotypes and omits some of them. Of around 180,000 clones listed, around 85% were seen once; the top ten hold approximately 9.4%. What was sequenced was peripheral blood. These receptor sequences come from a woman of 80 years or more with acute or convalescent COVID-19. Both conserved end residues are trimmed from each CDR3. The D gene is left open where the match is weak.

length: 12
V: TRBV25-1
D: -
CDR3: ASSEYGRDYGYT

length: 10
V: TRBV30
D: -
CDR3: AWTVSGNTIY

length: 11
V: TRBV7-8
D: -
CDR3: ASSFGSTDTQY

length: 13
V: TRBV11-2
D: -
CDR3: ASSLVGRGLVQLF

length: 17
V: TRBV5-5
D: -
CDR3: ASSLAPTDRSSYNSPLH

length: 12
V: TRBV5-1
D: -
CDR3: ASSFTRDTGELF

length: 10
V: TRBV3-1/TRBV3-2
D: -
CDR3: ASSQGSREQY

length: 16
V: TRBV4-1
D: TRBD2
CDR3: ASSPGLAVVGFSGELF

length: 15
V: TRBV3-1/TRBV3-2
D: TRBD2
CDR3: ASSQDLPSGSTDTQY

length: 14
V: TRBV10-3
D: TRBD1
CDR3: AISVGGQENTGELF

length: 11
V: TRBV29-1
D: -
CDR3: SVAENSNQPQH

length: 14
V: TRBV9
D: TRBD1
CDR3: ASSAGQGWSGNTIY

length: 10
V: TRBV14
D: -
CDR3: ASSQRFETQY

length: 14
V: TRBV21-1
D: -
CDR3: ASSSYSGAPSYEQY

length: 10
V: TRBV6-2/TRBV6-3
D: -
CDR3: ASSYSFYEQY

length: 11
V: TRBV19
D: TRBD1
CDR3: ASSPDRDQPQH

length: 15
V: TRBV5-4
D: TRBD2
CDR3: ASSAGTSGRGTDTQY

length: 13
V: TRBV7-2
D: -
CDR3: ASSLGASGNQPQH

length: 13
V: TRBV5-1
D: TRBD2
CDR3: ASSQRTSSTDTQY

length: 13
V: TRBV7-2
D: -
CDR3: ASSLAGVNTGELF

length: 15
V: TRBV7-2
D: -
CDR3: ASSLGQGGGVVETQY

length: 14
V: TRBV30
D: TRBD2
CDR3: AWRAGTSGFQETQY

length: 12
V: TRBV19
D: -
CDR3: ASSIRQVNEKLF

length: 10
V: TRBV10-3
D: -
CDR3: AISDITDTQY